A selection of T cell receptor beta chains follows, all from one sample in a study of shared clonotypes between healthy human individuals. Produced via immunoSEQ multiplex PCR; TCRdb's table is partial and in-frame only. The sample lists a few million clones; approximately 95% were seen once. The specimen sequenced was naive CD4+ T cells from PBMCs. These receptors were obtained from a young man in good health. Some clones in this sample may be carry-over from other donors' samples. Both conserved end residues are part of each CDR3. The D gene is left open where the match is weak. Not all rows give a size; the values are once, few, many and, for expanded clones, a class.

>.|TRBJ2-6|TRBV7-6|.
CASSKTGSGANVLTF
TGTGCCAGCAGCAAAACAGGGTCTGGGGCCAACGTCCTGACTTTC
>.|TRBJ2-3|TRBV10-3|TRBD2
CATKPGYGLAGVGDTQYF
TGTGCCACCAAGCCCGGCTACGGACTAGCGGGAGTTGGAGATACGCAGTATTTT
>.|TRBJ2-1|TRBV7-9|.
CASSLAGSYNEQFF
TGTGCCAGCAGCTTAGCGGGATCCTACAATGAGCAGTTCTTC
>.|TRBJ2-2|TRBV9|TRBD2
CASRLAGASGELFF
TGTGCCAGCAGATTAGCGGGAGCTTCCGGGGAGCTGTTTTTT
>.|TRBJ1-1|TRBV27|.
CASSLSQGRSEAFF
TGTGCCAGCAGTTTAAGTCAGGGGCGGTCTGAAGCTTTCTTT
>once|TRBJ2-1|TRBV5-8|.
CASSLGVAYNEQFF
TGTGCCAGCAGCTTGGGGGTTGCCTACAATGAGCAGTTCTTC
>once|TRBJ1-2|TRBV18|TRBD1
CASSPQGQFNYGYTF
TGTGCCAGCTCACCACAGGGACAGTTTAACTATGGCTACACCTTC
>.|TRBJ2-1|TRBV19|TRBD1
CASSITGAYNEQFF
TGTGCCAGTAGTATAACAGGGGCTTACAATGAGCAGTTCTTC
>.|TRBJ2-3|TRBV25-1|TRBD2
CASRMRDPASGRWDTQYF
TGTGCCAGCAGGATGAGAGATCCCGCTAGCGGGAGATGGGATACGCAGTATTTT
>.|TRBJ2-2|TRBV7-9|TRBD2
CASSWGLAGKVGNTGELFF
TGTGCCAGCAGCTGGGGACTAGCGGGAAAGGTGGGGAACACCGGGGAGCTGTTTTTT
>.|TRBJ2-3|TRBV27|TRBD2
CASSLPTGTRVGTQYF
TGTGCCAGCAGTTTACCGACCGGGACTAGAGTGGGTACGCAGTATTTT
>.|TRBJ1-5|TRBV21-1|.
CASSNRRVPIYSNQPQHF
TGTGCCAGCAGCAATAGGAGGGTTCCGATATATAGCAATCAGCCCCAGCATTTT
>.|TRBJ1-1|TRBV28|.
CASSYSGNTEAFF
TGTGCCAGCAGTTATTCAGGGAACACTGAAGCTTTCTTT
>.|TRBJ2-1|TRBV14|TRBD2
CASSLSGNNEQFF
TGTGCCAGCAGCCTCAGCGGGAATAATGAGCAGTTCTTC
>.|TRBJ2-5|TRBV19|TRBD2
CASSIMDGRETQYF
TGTGCCAGTAGTATAATGGACGGGAGGGAGACCCAGTACTTC
>.|TRBJ1-3|TRBV5-1|.
CASSSDTGNTIYF
TGCGCCAGCAGCTCCGATACGGGAAACACCATATATTTT
>.|TRBJ2-5|TRBV7-3|TRBD1
CASSLRGQGQETQYF
TGTGCCAGCAGCTTAAGAGGACAGGGCCAAGAGACCCAGTACTTC
>.|TRBJ2-7|TRBV4-3|.
CASSRDRRYEQYF
TGCGCCAGCAGCCGAGACAGAAGATACGAGCAGTACTTC
>.|TRBJ2-2|TRBV5-1|.
CASSSGAESAGELFF
TGCGCCAGCAGCTCTGGGGCCGAGTCAGCCGGGGAGCTGTTTTTT
>.|TRBJ1-2|TRBV2|TRBD1
CASGGTGVNYGYTF
TGTGCCAGCGGAGGGACAGGGGTTAACTATGGCTACACCTTC
>.|TRBJ2-7|TRBV11-2|.
CASSTNAYEQYF
TGTGCCAGCAGCACTAATGCCTACGAGCAGTACTTC
>.|TRBJ1-1|TRBV6-5|TRBD1
CASSYRDRAQLGEAFF
TGTGCCAGCAGTTATCGGGACAGGGCCCAGCTGGGGGAAGCTTTCTTT
>few|TRBJ1-5|TRBV20-1|TRBD1
CSAGQDQPQHF
TGCAGTGCGGGACAGGATCAGCCCCAGCATTTT
>.|TRBJ1-3|TRBV5-1|.
CASSLAPGSSGNTIYF
TGCGCCAGCAGCTTGGCCCCAGGGTCTTCTGGAAACACCATATATTTT
>.|TRBJ2-1|TRBV5-1|.
CASSLLQGTINEQFF
TGCGCCAGCAGCTTATTACAGGGTACTATTAATGAGCAGTTCTTC
>.|TRBJ1-1|TRBV29-1|TRBD1
CSGVRQGNTEAFF
TGCAGCGGAGTCCGACAGGGTAACACTGAAGCTTTCTTT
>.|TRBJ1-4|TRBV5-1|.
CASSSQGLGNEKLFF
TGCGCCAGCAGCTCCCAGGGGTTAGGTAATGAAAAACTGTTTTTT
>.|TRBJ2-1|TRBV11-3|TRBD2
CASSTSGREANEQFF
TGTGCCAGCAGCACCAGCGGGAGGGAGGCAAATGAGCAGTTCTTC